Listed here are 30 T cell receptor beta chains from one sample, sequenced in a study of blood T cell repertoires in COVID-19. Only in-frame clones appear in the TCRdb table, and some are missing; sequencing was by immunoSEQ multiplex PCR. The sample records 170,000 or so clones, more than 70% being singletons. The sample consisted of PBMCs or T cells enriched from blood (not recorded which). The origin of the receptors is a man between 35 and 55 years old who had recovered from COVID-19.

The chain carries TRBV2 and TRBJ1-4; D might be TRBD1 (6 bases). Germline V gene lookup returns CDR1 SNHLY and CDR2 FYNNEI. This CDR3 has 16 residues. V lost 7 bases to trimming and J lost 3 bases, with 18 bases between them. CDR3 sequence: CASKVQGLFANEKLFF. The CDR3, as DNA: TGTGCCAGCAAGGTTCAGGGGCTCTTCGCTAATGAAAAACTGTTTTTT.

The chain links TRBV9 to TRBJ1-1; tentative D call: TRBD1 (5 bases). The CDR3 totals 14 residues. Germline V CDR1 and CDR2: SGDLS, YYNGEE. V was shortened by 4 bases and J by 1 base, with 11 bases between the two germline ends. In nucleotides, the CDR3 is TGTGCCAGCAGCTTAGGACAAGGGAACACTGAAGCTTTCTTT. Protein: CASSLGQGNTEAFF.

The DNA of the CDR3 is TGTGCCAGGGGGGCTAGTCATGGCTACACCTTC. It encodes CARGASHGYTF. This chain joins TRBV2 and TRBJ1-2; D may be TRBD1 (6 bases). Trimming cost V 9 bases and J 6 bases, with 11 bases left between them. CDR1 is SNHLY, CDR2 FYNNEI, per germline. The CDR3 is 11 amino acids.

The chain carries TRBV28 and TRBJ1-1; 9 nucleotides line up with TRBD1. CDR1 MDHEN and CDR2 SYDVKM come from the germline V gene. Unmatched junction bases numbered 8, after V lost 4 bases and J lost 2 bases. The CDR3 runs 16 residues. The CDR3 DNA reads TGTGCCAGCAGTTCAGGACAGGGGCGAATTAACACTGAAGCTTTCTTT. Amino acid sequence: CASSSGQGRINTEAFF.

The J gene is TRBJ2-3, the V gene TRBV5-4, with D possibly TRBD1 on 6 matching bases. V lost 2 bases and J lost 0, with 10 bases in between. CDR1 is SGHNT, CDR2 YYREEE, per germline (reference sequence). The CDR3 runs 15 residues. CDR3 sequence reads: CASSFKQGSTDTQYF. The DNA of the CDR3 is TGTGCCAGCAGCTTTAAACAGGGTAGCACAGATACGCAGTATTTT.

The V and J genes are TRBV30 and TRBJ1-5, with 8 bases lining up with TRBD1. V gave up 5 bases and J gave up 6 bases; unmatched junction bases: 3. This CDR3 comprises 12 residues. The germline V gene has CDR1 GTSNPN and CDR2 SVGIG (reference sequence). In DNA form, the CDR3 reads TGTGCCTGGGGACAGGGAGGTCAGCCCCAGCATTTT. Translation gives CAWGQGGQPQHF.

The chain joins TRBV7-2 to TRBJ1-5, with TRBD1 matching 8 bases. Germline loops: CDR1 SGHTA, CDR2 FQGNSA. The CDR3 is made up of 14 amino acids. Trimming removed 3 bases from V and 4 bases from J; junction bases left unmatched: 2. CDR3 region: CASSFGQGNQPQHF. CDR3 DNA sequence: TGTGCCAGCAGCTTCGGACAGGGTAATCAGCCCCAGCATTTT.

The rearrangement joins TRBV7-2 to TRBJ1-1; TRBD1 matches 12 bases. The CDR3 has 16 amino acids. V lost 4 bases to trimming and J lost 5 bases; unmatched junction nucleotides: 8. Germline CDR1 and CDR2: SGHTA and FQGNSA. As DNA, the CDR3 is TGTGCCAGCAGCTCCCAGGGACAGGGGGCACCAACTGAAGCTTTCTTT. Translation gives CASSSQGQGAPTEAFF. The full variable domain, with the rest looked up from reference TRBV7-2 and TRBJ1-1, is GAGVSQSPSNKVTEKGKDVELRCDPISGHTALYWYRQSLGQGLEFLIYFQGNSAPDKSGLPSDRFSAERTGGSVSTLTIQRTQQEDSAVYLCASSSQGQGAPTEAFFGQGTRLTVV.

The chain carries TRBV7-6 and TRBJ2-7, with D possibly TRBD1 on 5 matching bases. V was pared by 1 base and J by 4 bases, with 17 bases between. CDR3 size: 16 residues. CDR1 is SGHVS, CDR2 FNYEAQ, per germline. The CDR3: CASSLGADRGGYEQYF. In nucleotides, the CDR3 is TGTGCCAGCAGCTTAGGGGCGGATAGGGGTGGTTACGAGCAGTACTTC.

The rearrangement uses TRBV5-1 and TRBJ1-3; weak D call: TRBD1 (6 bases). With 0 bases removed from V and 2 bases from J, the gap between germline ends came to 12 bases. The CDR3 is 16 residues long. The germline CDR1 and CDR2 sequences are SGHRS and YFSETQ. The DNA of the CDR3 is TGCGCCAGCAGCTTGGAGGGCAGGGGTACTGGAAACACCATATATTTT. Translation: CASSLEGRGTGNTIYF. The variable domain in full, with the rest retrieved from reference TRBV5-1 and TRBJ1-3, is KAGVTQTPRYLIKTRGQQVTLSCSPISGHRSVSWYQQTPGQGLQFLFEYFSETQRNKGNFPGRFSGRQFSNSRSEMNVSTLELGDSALYLCASSLEGRGTGNTIYFGEGSWLTVV.

CDR3 coding DNA: TGTGCCAGCAGCTTAGACGACAGCTACTATGGCTACACCTTC. Amino acid sequence: CASSLDDSYYGYTF. This chain connects TRBV11-2 to TRBJ1-2; possible D gene TRBD1, 5 bases. V was shortened by 0 bases and J by 3 bases, with 8 bases between the two germline ends. Germline-derived CDR1 and CDR2 are SGHAT and FQNNGV. The CDR3 spans 14 residues. Full variable domain (remainder filled in from reference TRBV11-2 and TRBJ1-2): EAGVAQSPRYKIIEKRQSVAFWCNPISGHATLYWYQQILGQGPKLLIQFQNNGVVDDSQLPKDRFSAERLKGVDSTLKIQPAKLEDSAVYLCASSLDDSYYGYTFGSGTRLTVV.

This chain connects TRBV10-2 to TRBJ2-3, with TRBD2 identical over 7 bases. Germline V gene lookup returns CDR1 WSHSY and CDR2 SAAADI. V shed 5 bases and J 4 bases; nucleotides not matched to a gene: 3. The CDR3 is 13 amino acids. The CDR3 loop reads CASSRGGADTQYF. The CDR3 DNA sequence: TGCGCCAGCAGTCGGGGAGGGGCAGATACGCAGTATTTT.

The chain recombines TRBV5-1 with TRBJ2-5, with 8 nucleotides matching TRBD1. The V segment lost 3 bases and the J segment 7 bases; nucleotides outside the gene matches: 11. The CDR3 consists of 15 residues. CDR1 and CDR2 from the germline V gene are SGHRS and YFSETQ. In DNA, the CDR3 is TGCGCCAGCAGCTCTATACCCGGACAGGGAGGGACCCAGTACTTC. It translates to CASSSIPGQGGTQYF.

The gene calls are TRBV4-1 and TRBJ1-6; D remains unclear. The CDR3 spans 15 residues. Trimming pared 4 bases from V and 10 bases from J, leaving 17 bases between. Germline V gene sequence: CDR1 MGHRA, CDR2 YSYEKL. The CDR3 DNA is TGCGCCAGCAGCCCGACGGGTGACGGTATCTCACCCCTCCACTTT. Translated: CASSPTGDGISPLHF.

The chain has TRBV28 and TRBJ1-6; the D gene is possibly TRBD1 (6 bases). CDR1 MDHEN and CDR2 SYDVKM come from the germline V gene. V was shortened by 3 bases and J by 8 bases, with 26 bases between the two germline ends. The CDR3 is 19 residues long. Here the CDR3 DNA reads TGTGCCAGCAGTTTTCAACCATACAGGGCTTTGGAACTGTATTCACCCCTCCACTTT. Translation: CASSFQPYRALELYSPLHF.

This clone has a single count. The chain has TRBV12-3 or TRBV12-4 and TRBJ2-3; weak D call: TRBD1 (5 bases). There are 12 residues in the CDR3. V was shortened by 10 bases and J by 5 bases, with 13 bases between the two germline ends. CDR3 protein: CATNMGQDTQYF. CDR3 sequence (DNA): TGTGCCACCAACATGGGGCAAGATACGCAGTATTTT.

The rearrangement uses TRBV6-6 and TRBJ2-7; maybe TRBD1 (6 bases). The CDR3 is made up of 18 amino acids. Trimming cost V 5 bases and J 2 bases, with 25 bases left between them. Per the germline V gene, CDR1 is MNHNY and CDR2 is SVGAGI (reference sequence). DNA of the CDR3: TGTGCCAGCAGTCTCCGCCACTCCGGGACACCGGTGGCCTACGAGCAGTACTTC. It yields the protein CASSLRHSGTPVAYEQYF.

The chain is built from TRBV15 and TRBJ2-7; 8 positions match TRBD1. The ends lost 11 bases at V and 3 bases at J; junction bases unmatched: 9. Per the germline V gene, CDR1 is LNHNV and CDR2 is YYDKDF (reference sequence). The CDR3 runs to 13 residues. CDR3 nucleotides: TGTGCCCCGGTCGGGACAGGCAACTACGAGCAGTACTTC. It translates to CAPVGTGNYEQYF.

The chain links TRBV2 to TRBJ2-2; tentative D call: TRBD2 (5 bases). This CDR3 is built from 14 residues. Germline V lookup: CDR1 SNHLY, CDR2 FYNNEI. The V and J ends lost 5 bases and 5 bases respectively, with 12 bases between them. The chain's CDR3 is CASSLTRGTGELFF. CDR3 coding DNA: TGTGCCAGCAGTCTGACCCGGGGTACCGGGGAGCTGTTTTTT.

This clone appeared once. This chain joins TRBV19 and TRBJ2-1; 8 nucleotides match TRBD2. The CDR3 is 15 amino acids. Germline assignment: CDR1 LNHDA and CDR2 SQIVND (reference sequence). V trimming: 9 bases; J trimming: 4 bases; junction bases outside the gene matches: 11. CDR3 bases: TGTGCCAGCGAACCGAGCGGGAGCAAATACAATGAGCAGTTCTTC. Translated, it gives CASEPSGSKYNEQFF. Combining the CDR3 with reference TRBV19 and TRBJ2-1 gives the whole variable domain DGGITQSPKYLFRKEGQNVTLSCEQNLNHDAMYWYRQDPGQGLRLIYYSQIVNDFQKGDIAEGYSVSREKKESFPLTVTSAQKNPTAFYLCASEPSGSKYNEQFFGPGTRLTVL.

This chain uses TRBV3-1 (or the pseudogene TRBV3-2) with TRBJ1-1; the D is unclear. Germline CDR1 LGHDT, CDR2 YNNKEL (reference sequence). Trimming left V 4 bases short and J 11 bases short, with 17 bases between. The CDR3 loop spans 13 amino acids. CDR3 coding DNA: TGTGCCAGCAGCCCTCGGTCCCCCAATCGCGCTTTCTTT. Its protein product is CASSPRSPNRAFF.

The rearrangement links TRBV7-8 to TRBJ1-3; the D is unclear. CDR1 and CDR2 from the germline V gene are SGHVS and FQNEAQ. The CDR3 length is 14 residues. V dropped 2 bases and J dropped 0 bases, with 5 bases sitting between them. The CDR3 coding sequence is TGTGCCAGCAGCTTATTGAGCTCTGGAAACACCATATATTTT. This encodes CASSLLSSGNTIYF.

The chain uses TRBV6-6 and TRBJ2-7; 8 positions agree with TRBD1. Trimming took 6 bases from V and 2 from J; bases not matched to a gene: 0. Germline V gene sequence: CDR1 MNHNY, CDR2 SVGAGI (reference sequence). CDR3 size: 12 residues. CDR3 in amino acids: CASRGQAYEQYF. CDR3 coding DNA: TGTGCCAGCAGGGGACAGGCCTACGAGCAGTACTTC.

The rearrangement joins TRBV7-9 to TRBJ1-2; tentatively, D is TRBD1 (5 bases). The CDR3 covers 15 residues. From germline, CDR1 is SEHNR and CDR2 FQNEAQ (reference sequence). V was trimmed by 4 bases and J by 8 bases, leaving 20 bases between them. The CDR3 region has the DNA TGTGCCAGCAGCTCCCCCTCTACCCAGGGTGACGGCTACACCTTC. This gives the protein CASSSPSTQGDGYTF.

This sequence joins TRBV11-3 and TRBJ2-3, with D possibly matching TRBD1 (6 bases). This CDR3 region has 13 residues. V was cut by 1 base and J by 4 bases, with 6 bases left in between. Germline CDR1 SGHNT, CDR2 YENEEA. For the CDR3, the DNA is TGTGCCAGCAGCTTAGGGACAGCAGATACGCAGTATTTT. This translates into CASSLGTADTQYF.

This chain's CDR3 is CASIQGGGGYTF. CDR3 coding DNA: TGTGCCAGCATTCAGGGAGGCGGTGGCTACACCTTC. The chain recombines TRBV2 with TRBJ1-2; D may be TRBD1 (5 bases). CDR1 is SNHLY, CDR2 FYNNEI, per germline. Trimming removed 7 bases from V and 7 bases from J, with 13 bases in between. This CDR3 contains 12 residues.

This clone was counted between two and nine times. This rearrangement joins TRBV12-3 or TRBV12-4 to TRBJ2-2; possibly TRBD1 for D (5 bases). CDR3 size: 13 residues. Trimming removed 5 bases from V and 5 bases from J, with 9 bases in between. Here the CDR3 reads CASSRQLTGELFF. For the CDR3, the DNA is TGTGCCAGCAGTCGACAGCTAACCGGGGAGCTGTTTTTT.

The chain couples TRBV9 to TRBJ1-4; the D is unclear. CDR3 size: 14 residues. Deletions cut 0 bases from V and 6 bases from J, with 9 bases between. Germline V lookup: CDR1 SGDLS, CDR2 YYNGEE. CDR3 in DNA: TGTGCCAGCAGCGTAGAGGTCGGGGATGAAAAACTGTTTTTT. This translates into CASSVEVGDEKLFF. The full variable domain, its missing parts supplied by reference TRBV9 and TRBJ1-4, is DSGVTQTPKHLITATGQRVTLRCSPRSGDLSVYWYQQSLDQGLQFLIQYYNGEERAKGNILERFSAQQFPDLHSELNLSSLELGDSALYFCASSVEVGDEKLFFGSGTQLSVL.

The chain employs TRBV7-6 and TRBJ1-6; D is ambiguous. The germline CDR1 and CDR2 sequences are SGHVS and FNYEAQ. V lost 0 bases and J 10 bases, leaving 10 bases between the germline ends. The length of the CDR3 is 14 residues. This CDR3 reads CASSLAGRESPLHF. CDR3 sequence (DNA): TGTGCCAGCAGCTTAGCGGGCCGCGAATCACCCCTCCACTTT.

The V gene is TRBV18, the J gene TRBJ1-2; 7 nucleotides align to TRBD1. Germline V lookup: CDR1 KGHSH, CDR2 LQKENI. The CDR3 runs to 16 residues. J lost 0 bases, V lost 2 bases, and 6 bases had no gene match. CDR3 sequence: CASSPAKGTANYGYTF. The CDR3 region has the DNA TGTGCCAGCTCACCAGCTAAAGGGACAGCTAACTATGGCTACACCTTC.